Given below is one T cell receptor (beta chain) in context. Its antigen is still unknown. The length of the CDR3 is 15 residues. V was pared by 0 bases and J by 5 bases, with 14 bases between. The V gene's germline CDR1 is SGDLS and CDR2 YYNGEE. These data are taken from a study of T cell responses to AZD1222 COVID-19 vaccine. Study-level findings and limits: Repertoire sampling happened only post peak T cell response. Baseline seropositivity occurred in only 5 to 7 AZD1222 recipients.

Sequencing used immunoSEQ multiplex PCR; TCRdb keeps in-frame clones, though not all of them. The repertoire holds roughly 91,000 clones, with 70% to 90% as singletons. The J gene is TRBJ1-2, the V gene TRBV9; TRBD1 might be the D (5 bases). Material: peripheral blood, obtained on day 0 of AZD1222 vaccination. The receptor was isolated from an adult in good health. CDR3 DNA: TGTGCCAGCAGCGTAGCTCAGGCAGGGAGGTATGGCTACACCTTC. Its translation is CASSVAQAGRYGYTF. Supplemented by reference TRBV9 and TRBJ1-2, the full variable domain reads DSGVTQTPKHLITATGQRVTLRCSPRSGDLSVYWYQQSLDQGLQFLIQYYNGEERAKGNILERFSAQQFPDLHSELNLSSLELGDSALYFCASSVAQAGRYGYTFGSGTRLTVV.